These T cell receptor beta chains were read from a single sample in a study of graft-versus-host responses after intestinal transplantation. Data came from immunoSEQ multiplex PCR; TCRdb stores just in-frame clones and leaves some out. The data hold approximately 60,000 clones, with 70% to 90% observed a single time. The input for sequencing was PBMCs, taken 26 days after transplant. The receptors were gathered from a human patient who received an intestinal transplant, so some T cells may come from the graft donor. The CDR3 runs from the conserved cysteine through the conserved F or W. D genes are given only for firm matches. A clone size is listed for some rows: how often the clone was seen (once, few, many), or a class if it is expanded.

CDR3 DNA,CDR3 protein,V gene,D gene,J gene,clone size
TGTGCCATCAGTGAGTCGGCAGCTAACTATGGCTACACCTTC,CAISESAANYGYTF,TRBV10-3,-,TRBJ1-2,-
TGTGCCAGCAGTGACTCGAGTCGGGGATCCTACAATGAGCAGTTCTTC,CASSDSSRGSYNEQFF,TRBV6-4,-,TRBJ2-1,few
TGTGCCAGCAGCTTCCAGACTAGCGGCTACACAGATACGCAGTATTTT,CASSFQTSGYTDTQYF,TRBV5-6,TRBD2,TRBJ2-3,-
TGTGCCAGCAGTACCGGGACAGCTTCCTACAATGAGCAGTTCTTC,CASSTGTASYNEQFF,TRBV6-1,TRBD1,TRBJ2-1,-
TGTGCCAGCAGCAAAGCGGACGGGACAGGGCCAGCTAACACCATATATTTT,CASSKADGTGPANTIYF,TRBV21-1,-,TRBJ1-3,-
TGTGCTAGTGGCCCTAGCACAGATACGCAGTATTTT,CASGPSTDTQYF,TRBV12-5,-,TRBJ2-3,-
TGTGCCAGCAGTCTCCCCGGGACTAGCGGGGTAAGGGAGCAGTACTTC,CASSLPGTSGVREQYF,TRBV28,TRBD2,TRBJ2-7,-
TGCGCCAGCAGCTTGTCGTCCAGGCCATCTAACTATGGCTACACCTTC,CASSLSSRPSNYGYTF,TRBV5-1,-,TRBJ1-2,-
TGTGCCAGCAGCAAGTCAGGGAATCAGCCCCAGCATTTT,CASSKSGNQPQHF,TRBV21-1,-,TRBJ1-5,-
TGTGCCAGCAGAGTCAGGACAGGTCAAGAGACCCAGTACTTC,CASRVRTGQETQYF,TRBV2,TRBD1,TRBJ2-5,-
TGTGCCAGCAGTTACACCTTAAATCTAGCGGGGGGGGCCTATAGCACAGATACGCAGTATTTT,CASSYTLNLAGGAYSTDTQYF,TRBV6-8,TRBD2,TRBJ2-3,once
TGCGCCAGCAGCCAACCTTTTAGCGGGAGCGCAGATACGCAGTATTTT,CASSQPFSGSADTQYF,TRBV4-1,TRBD2,TRBJ2-3,-
TGTGCCACCAGCAGAGATCAGGAAGCCCTTGGGGGCTACACCTTC,CATSRDQEALGGYTF,TRBV15,-,TRBJ1-2,-
TGCGCCAGCAGCCACCTAGCGGGGGGGGACAATGAGCAGTTCTTC,CASSHLAGGDNEQFF,TRBV4-1,TRBD2,TRBJ2-1,-
TGTGCCTGGAGTAGGGGCACTAACTATGGCTACACCTTC,CAWSRGTNYGYTF,TRBV30,-,TRBJ1-2,few
TGTGCCAGCAGAGAACAGGGGGGATACATTCAGTACTTC,CASREQGGYIQYF,TRBV6-6,TRBD1,TRBJ2-4,-
TGCAGCGTTGCCCGTAAAAAGAGGAGCGAGCCTGAAGCTTTCTTT,CSVARKKRSEPEAFF,TRBV29-1,-,TRBJ1-1,-
TGTGCCAGCGGACAGCAAGGCGGGTCGGCCGACACTGAAGCTTTCTTT,CASGQQGGSADTEAFF,TRBV27,-,TRBJ1-1,-
TGTGCCAGCAGTGAGGGCACTTCCCAAGAGACCCAGTACTTC,CASSEGTSQETQYF,TRBV2,-,TRBJ2-5,-
TGTGCCAGCAGCGCCCCCAGCCGGACAGGGGTCATGAACACTGAAGCTTTCTTT,CASSAPSRTGVMNTEAFF,TRBV9,TRBD1,TRBJ1-1,-
TGTGCCAGCAGTTTGACGACAGGGCCCACAGATACGCAGTATTTT,CASSLTTGPTDTQYF,TRBV27,TRBD1,TRBJ2-3,-
TGTGCCAGCAGTGAACTAGCGGGGGGGCTTGGGGAGCTGTTTTTT,CASSELAGGLGELFF,TRBV6-1,TRBD2,TRBJ2-2,-
TGTGCCAGCAGCTACGGCAATGAGCAGTTCTTC,CASSYGNEQFF,TRBV28,-,TRBJ2-1,-
TGTGCCAGCAGCTTGGAGTTGGGAGGGGGCTACGAGCAGTACTTC,CASSLELGGGYEQYF,TRBV5-8,-,TRBJ2-7,-
TGTGCCAGCAGTGTTCCAGGTGGCAATCAGCCCCAGCATTTT,CASSVPGGNQPQHF,TRBV6-1,-,TRBJ1-5,-
TGTGCCAGCAGTTTAGCGGGACTAGCTGACACCGGGGAGCTGTTTTTT,CASSLAGLADTGELFF,TRBV28,TRBD2,TRBJ2-2,-
TGTGCCAGCAGTTACTCACGGGGGGCCGTGGAAAAACTGTTTTTT,CASSYSRGAVEKLFF,TRBV6-6,-,TRBJ1-4,-
TGTGCCAGTAGTACTGTAGCGGGATTCGACTACGAGCAGTACTTC,CASSTVAGFDYEQYF,TRBV19,TRBD2,TRBJ2-7,-
TGTGCCAGCAGCTTGCCAGGGGACCCGCTTACCGGGGAGCTGTTTTTT,CASSLPGDPLTGELFF,TRBV5-6,-,TRBJ2-2,once
TGTGCCAGCTTTAGACAGGGGGCGAGCTACGAGCAGTACTTC,CASFRQGASYEQYF,TRBV6-5,TRBD1,TRBJ2-7,-
TGCGCCAGCAGCTTGGTGCGGAGTCGGCCAGATACGCAGTATTTT,CASSLVRSRPDTQYF,TRBV5-1,-,TRBJ2-3,-
TGTGCCAGTAGTATATTCCGTTTGCGGGACTCCTGGCCCCTTTCGCCCTATGGCTACACCTTC,CASSIFRLRDSWPLSPYGYTF,TRBV19,-,TRBJ1-2,medium-sized
TGTGCCAGCTCTCCGGGAGGGGGCATTCAGTACTTC,CASSPGGGIQYF,TRBV27,TRBD2,TRBJ2-4,once
TGTGCCAGCAGTGAATATCGGGGGTACGCTTTCTTT,CASSEYRGYAFF,TRBV25-1,-,TRBJ1-1,once
TGTGCCAGCAGCTTAGGAGCGGGCCAGCCCTACGAGCAGTACTTC,CASSLGAGQPYEQYF,TRBV7-6,-,TRBJ2-7,-
TGCGCCAGCAGTGATTTGGGGGGAAATTCACCCCTCCACTTT,CASSDLGGNSPLHF,TRBV10-1,-,TRBJ1-6,few
TGTGCCAGCAGCCAGCGTTCCTACGAGCAGTACTTC,CASSQRSYEQYF,TRBV13,-,TRBJ2-7,-
TGTGCCAGCAGTTACTCGACACAGGCTAATGAAAAACTGTTTTTT,CASSYSTQANEKLFF,TRBV6-5,-,TRBJ1-4,once
TGTGCCAGCAGTGGACGGGGGAACACTGAAGCTTTCTTT,CASSGRGNTEAFF,TRBV9,-,TRBJ1-1,-
TGTGCCAGCAGCTCAACGAGCGGGTTTAGCAATCAGCCCCAGCATTTT,CASSSTSGFSNQPQHF,TRBV7-9,-,TRBJ1-5,-
TGCAGTGCTAGCGCGGGAGGTACGCAGTATTTT,CSASAGGTQYF,TRBV20-1,TRBD2,TRBJ2-3,-
TGTGCCAGCAGCCATACTAGCGATACGCAGTATTTT,CASSHTSDTQYF,TRBV6-5,-,TRBJ2-3,-
TGCGCCAGCAGCTTGGAGCTTGCTAATGAAAAACTGTTTTTT,CASSLELANEKLFF,TRBV5-1,-,TRBJ1-4,-